The 32 T cell receptor beta chains reported below all come from one sample, sequenced in a study of shared clonotypes between healthy human individuals. CD45RO-negative, CCR7-positively selected cells formed the naive CD8 fraction, excluding terminally differentiated effector memory CD45RA+ cells. Sequenced by immunoSEQ multiplex PCR; TCRdb stores in-frame clones only, minus some. The profile shows 1.5 million to 2.5 million clones, about 95% of them singletons. The sample taken for sequencing was naive CD8+ T cells sorted from blood. These receptors came from a man younger than 30 in good health.

The V and J genes are TRBV6-5 and TRBJ1-4; D gene unclear. Trimming stripped 4 bases from V and 3 bases from J, with 9 bases between. The germline gives CDR1 MNHEY, CDR2 SVGAGI. This CDR3 has 14 amino acids. DNA for the CDR3: TGTGCCAGCAGTTTCAGTGGGTCTAATGAAAAACTGTTTTTT. It is translated as CASSFSGSNEKLFF.

This rearrangement joins TRBV4-3 to TRBJ2-3; 7 bases are a match to TRBD2. Trimming at V came to 1 base and at J to 0 bases, leaving 19 bases not matched to a gene. The CDR3 sequence is 21 residues long. The germline CDR1 and CDR2 sequences are LGHNA and YSLEER. CDR3: CASSQAPLMAASGSSTDTQYF. As DNA, the CDR3 is TGCGCCAGCAGCCAAGCCCCCCTGATGGCTGCTAGCGGTTCTAGCACAGATACGCAGTATTTT.

The J gene is TRBJ2-7, the V gene TRBV6-5; 9 bases agree with TRBD2. The germline V gene has CDR1 MNHEY and CDR2 SVGAGI. V lost 1 base, J lost 2 bases, and 3 bases stayed unmatched. The CDR3 loop spans 15 amino acids. CDR3 loop: CASSYWREGPYEQYF. For the CDR3, the DNA is TGTGCCAGCAGTTACTGGCGGGAGGGCCCCTACGAGCAGTACTTC.

The chain is built from TRBV4-1 and TRBJ2-1; tentatively, D is TRBD1 or TRBD2 (6 bases each). The CDR3 totals 16 residues. V shed 4 bases and J shed 8 bases, with 21 bases lying between them. Per the germline V gene, CDR1 is MGHRA and CDR2 is YSYEKL. DNA of the CDR3: TGCGCCAGCAGCCCGGTGTTTTCGGTAGGGGGGTATGAGCAGTTCTTC. Translated, it gives CASSPVFSVGGYEQFF.

This clone was observed a single time. This sequence joins TRBV4-1 and TRBJ2-7; D not certain. The CDR3 has 14 residues. Germline V gene data show CDR1 as MGHRA and CDR2 as YSYEKL. Trimming shortened V by 4 bases and J by 7 bases, and 17 bases separated the two germline ends. The CDR3 region has the DNA TGCGCCAGCAGCCTCAACTCGCCCCGAATGGAGCAGTACTTC. Its protein is CASSLNSPRMEQYF.

The chain links TRBV6-6 to TRBJ2-7; TRBD1 aligns across 7 bases. Germline CDR1 reads MNHNY; CDR2 reads SVGAGI (reference sequence). Germline trimming cut 4 bases from V and 7 bases from J; bases unmatched to any gene: 10. The CDR3 spans 14 residues. The CDR3 DNA is TGTGCCAGCAGTTCCGGGACAGTCCCTTGGGAGCAGTACTTC. It translates to CASSSGTVPWEQYF.

The chain recombines TRBV11-2 with TRBJ1-4, with TRBD1 matching over 9 bases. Germline assignment: CDR1 SGHAT and CDR2 FQNNGV. Trimming at V came to 5 bases and at J to 4 bases, leaving 14 bases not matched to a gene. CDR3 length equals 18 residues. DNA of the CDR3: TGTGCCAGCAGCGCACCCCCCGGGACAGGGTTGGGTAATGAAAAACTGTTTTTT. This gives the protein CASSAPPGTGLGNEKLFF.

The chain is built from TRBV6-1 and TRBJ1-2; TRBD1 aligns across 8 bases. V shed 2 bases and J 4 bases; nucleotides not matched to a gene: 12. The germline CDR1 and CDR2 sequences are MNHNS and SASEGT. This CDR3 has 17 amino acids. CDR3 in DNA: TGTGCCAGCAGTGAATTAGGCAGGGGGCCTTCTCTCTATGGCTACACCTTC. Translated, it gives CASSELGRGPSLYGYTF.

J is TRBJ2-1 and V is TRBV9; 8 bases match TRBD2. The length of the CDR3 is 15 residues. Germline values: CDR1 SGDLS, CDR2 YYNGEE. The ends lost 4 bases at V and 7 bases at J; junction bases unmatched: 10. CDR3 region: CASSPPGLDVNEQFF. For the CDR3, the DNA is TGTGCCAGCAGCCCCCCGGGACTAGACGTGAATGAGCAGTTCTTC.

This chain connects TRBV13 to TRBJ2-5; 11 positions agree with TRBD2. The CDR3 is 16 residues long. CDR1 and CDR2 from the germline V gene are PRHDT and FYEKMQ (reference sequence). V lost 5 bases, J lost 0 bases, and 5 bases stayed unmatched. CDR3 sequence (DNA): TGTGCCAGCAGCATGGGACTAGCGGAATACCAAGAGACCCAGTACTTC. Translated: CASSMGLAEYQETQYF.

The gene calls are TRBV6-1 and TRBJ2-7, with D hard to call. This CDR3 contains 18 residues. CDR1 is MNHNS, CDR2 SASEGT, per germline. The ends were cut back, 2 bases at V and 0 bases at J, with 20 bases in the middle. The CDR3 DNA sequence: TGTGCCAGCAGTGAACCCGATTTCTTTACAGATACCTCCTACGAGCAGTACTTC. Translating gives CASSEPDFFTDTSYEQYF.

The chain has TRBV7-9 and TRBJ2-2; the match to TRBD2 covers 8 bases. Germline V lookup: CDR1 SEHNR, CDR2 FQNEAQ (reference sequence). The J segment lost 5 bases and the V segment lost 9 bases, leaving 8 bases of the junction unmatched. The CDR3 length is 14 residues. The CDR3 nucleotides are TGTGCCAGTTATCGAGCGGGGGCGACCGGGGAGCTGTTTTTT. This encodes CASYRAGATGELFF.

This sequence joins TRBV4-1 and TRBJ2-5, with a possible D match to TRBD1 (5 bases). V shed 2 bases and J shed 6 bases, with 13 bases lying between them. CDR1 and CDR2 (germline): MGHRA, YSYEKL. The length of the CDR3 is 14 residues. CDR3 sequence reads: CASSQSQGGQTQYF. The DNA of the CDR3 is TGCGCCAGCAGCCAATCCCAGGGTGGTCAGACCCAGTACTTC.

The gene calls are TRBV19 and TRBJ2-2, with 9 bases identical to TRBD1. The CDR3 has 18 amino acids. The J segment lost 0 bases and the V segment lost 2 bases, leaving 7 bases of the junction unmatched. Germline lookup yields CDR1 LNHDA and CDR2 SQIVND (reference sequence). The CDR3 loop reads CASSIRWDRAANTGELFF. The CDR3 DNA is TGTGCCAGTAGTATAAGGTGGGACAGGGCGGCGAACACCGGGGAGCTGTTTTTT.

This chain joins TRBV5-1 and TRBJ2-7; TRBD1 or TRBD2 may be the D gene (5 bases each). The V and J ends lost 7 bases and 6 bases respectively, with 20 bases between them. The CDR3 consists of 14 residues. CDR1 is SGHRS and CDR2 is YFSETQ in the germline V gene. The DNA of the CDR3 is TGCGCCAGCCACCTTGGACGGGGCCCCTCCGAGCAGTACTTC. Amino acid sequence: CASHLGRGPSEQYF.

This rearrangement joins TRBV27 to TRBJ2-7, with TRBD2 identical over 12 bases. The J segment lost 7 bases and the V segment lost 5 bases, leaving 12 bases of the junction unmatched. In germline, CDR1 is MNHEY, CDR2 SMNVEV (reference sequence). This CDR3 contains 16 residues. The CDR3 sequence is CASSPLTSGGPGEQYF. CDR3 DNA: TGTGCCAGCAGTCCCCTGACTAGCGGGGGTCCCGGGGAGCAGTACTTC.

The count of this clone is one. This CDR3 reads CASSAVGYGNTEAFF. In DNA, the CDR3 is TGTGCCAGCAGCGCTGTGGGGTACGGGAACACTGAAGCTTTCTTT. V gene TRBV5-6 combines with J gene TRBJ1-1; no definite D call. CDR1 is SGHDT and CDR2 is YYEEEE in the germline V gene. The CDR3 spans 15 residues. V shed 4 bases and J shed 1 base, with 14 bases lying between them. Based on the CDR3 plus reference TRBV5-6 and TRBJ1-1, the full variable domain is DAGVTQSPTHLIKTRGQQVTLRCSPKSGHDTVSWYQQALGQGPQFIFQYYEEEERQRGNFPDRFSGHQFPNYSSELNVNALLLGDSALYLCASSAVGYGNTEAFFGQGTRLTVV.

The chain recombines TRBV19 with TRBJ1-2, with D possibly being TRBD1 (5 bases). The germline V gene encodes CDR1 LNHDA and CDR2 SQIVND (reference sequence). Trimming pared 5 bases from V and 5 bases from J, leaving 12 bases between. CDR3 size: 13 residues. The DNA for the CDR3 is TGTGCCAGTAGTTACGGGACGGCGTATGGCTACACCTTC. As protein: CASSYGTAYGYTF.

Notes on this clone: The sample contains more than one DNA sequence encoding this CDR3. CDR3 loop: CASSVTGGGYTF. The CDR3 DNA sequence: TGTGCCAGCAGCGTTACCGGTGGTGGCTACACCTTC. J is TRBJ1-2 and V is TRBV9; D not certain. V was cut by 2 bases and J by 7 bases, with 9 bases left in between. The V gene's germline CDR1 is SGDLS and CDR2 YYNGEE. This CDR3 spans 12 amino acids.

V is TRBV9 and J is TRBJ2-5; no firm D call. The DNA matches TRBJ2-7 better at its end, which makes the J call doubtful. CDR1 is SGDLS, CDR2 YYNGEE, per germline. This CDR3 region has 14 residues. The CDR3 loop reads CASSVEGGPYEQYF. For the CDR3, the DNA is TGTGCCAGCAGCGTAGAGGGCGGACCTTACGAGCAGTACTTC.

The gene calls are TRBV11-3 and TRBJ2-1, with 14 nucleotides matching TRBD2. Germline V gene lookup returns CDR1 SGHNT and CDR2 YENEEA. The junction had 11 bases not matched to a gene; V was cut back by 5 bases and J by 8 bases. This CDR3 is built from 17 residues. For the CDR3, the DNA is TGTGCCAGCAGCCCGAGACTAGCGGGGGGGCCGGGAGATGAGCAGTTCTTC. It yields the protein CASSPRLAGGPGDEQFF.

This chain connects TRBV6-5 to TRBJ2-7; D gene unclear. Germline V gene data show CDR1 as MNHEY and CDR2 as SVGAGI. CDR3 length: 14 amino acids. V was clipped by 2 bases and J by 4 bases, with 12 bases between them. The CDR3 DNA sequence: TGTGCCAGCAGTTACGGAAAGGGTGGTTACGAGCAGTACTTC. Translated: CASSYGKGGYEQYF.

The chain recombines TRBV9 with TRBJ1-6; D call uncertain. V was cut by 1 base and J by 10 bases, with 12 bases left in between. CDR1 and CDR2 from the germline V gene are SGDLS and YYNGEE. The CDR3 is 14 residues long. CDR3 DNA: TGTGCCAGCAGCGTATCCACTCCCGGGTCACCCCTCCACTTT. As protein: CASSVSTPGSPLHF. Based on the CDR3 plus reference TRBV9 and TRBJ1-6, the full variable domain is DSGVTQTPKHLITATGQRVTLRCSPRSGDLSVYWYQQSLDQGLQFLIQYYNGEERAKGNILERFSAQQFPDLHSELNLSSLELGDSALYFCASSVSTPGSPLHFGNGTRLTVT.

Regarding this clone: One end of the junction fails to match germline, which may point to a read error. The CDR3 sequence is CASSISTGASEVF. The CDR3, as DNA: TGTGCCAGCAGCATATCAACCGGGGCCAGTGAGGTTTTT. The V gene is TRBV5-4, the J gene TRBJ1-4, with a tentative D call TRBD1 (5 bases). Germline V gives CDR1 SGHNT, CDR2 YYREEE (reference sequence). This CDR3 has 13 residues.

The genes are TRBV13 and TRBJ2-7; D gene ambiguous. The CDR3 runs to 14 residues. V gave up 5 bases and J gave up 2 bases, with 13 bases separating them. In germline, CDR1 is PRHDT, CDR2 FYEKMQ (reference sequence). The CDR3 loop reads CASSLYDKAYEQYF. DNA of the CDR3: TGTGCCAGCAGCCTCTACGACAAGGCCTACGAGCAGTACTTC.

The V call is TRBV5-1, the J call TRBJ2-3, with 8 positions matching TRBD1. This CDR3 region has 16 residues. J lost 2 bases, V lost 2 bases, and 7 bases had no gene match. CDR1 SGHRS and CDR2 YFSETQ come from the germline V gene. The chain's CDR3 is CASSFRGLGDTDTQYF. The CDR3 DNA is TGCGCCAGCAGCTTCAGGGGGCTAGGGGACACAGATACGCAGTATTTT.

V is TRBV9 and J is TRBJ1-4; 7 nucleotides agree with TRBD1. This CDR3 region has 15 residues. The V segment lost 4 bases and the J segment 3 bases; nucleotides outside the gene matches: 6. Germline CDR1 reads SGDLS; CDR2 reads YYNGEE. The CDR3 sequence is CASSPWGQSNEKLFF. CDR3 DNA sequence: TGTGCCAGCAGCCCCTGGGGACAGTCTAATGAAAAACTGTTTTTT.

J is TRBJ1-2 and V is TRBV5-1; tentative D call: TRBD1 (5 bases). Germline values: CDR1 SGHRS, CDR2 YFSETQ. Trimming stripped 5 bases from V and 7 bases from J, with 15 bases between. This CDR3 has 13 amino acids. The CDR3 DNA reads TGCGCCAGCAGTTCTTGGGCCGGGGGTGGCTACACCTTC. This translates into CASSSWAGGGYTF.

The chain couples TRBV5-4 to TRBJ2-2; D call uncertain. In germline, CDR1 is SGHNT, CDR2 YYREEE (reference sequence). CDR3 length: 16 amino acids. Trimming stripped 2 bases from V and 2 bases from J, with 13 bases between. The CDR3 DNA follows: TGTGCCAGCAGCTTTAAACCGGGCGTTAACACCGGGGAGCTGTTTTTT. This translates into CASSFKPGVNTGELFF.

V is TRBV27 and J is TRBJ1-1; 7 bases line up with TRBD1. The CDR3 runs 14 residues. J lost 5 bases, V lost 5 bases, and 8 bases had no gene match. CDR1 MNHEY and CDR2 SMNVEV come from the germline V gene (reference sequence). CDR3 region: CASSPATGWTEAFF. The CDR3 nucleotides are TGTGCCAGCAGTCCCGCGACAGGGTGGACTGAAGCTTTCTTT.

The chain uses TRBV18 and TRBJ2-7; D remains ambiguous. The germline CDR1 and CDR2 sequences are KGHSH and LQKENI. Trimming removed 2 bases from V and 3 bases from J, with 14 bases in between. This CDR3 has 15 residues. The CDR3 here is CASSPNSGLDYEQYF. CDR3 DNA sequence: TGTGCCAGCTCACCAAATTCAGGTCTCGACTACGAGCAGTACTTC. The full variable domain, rest sourced from reference TRBV18 and TRBJ2-7, is NAGVMQNPRHLVRRRGQEARLRCSPMKGHSHVYWYRQLPEEGLKFMVYLQKENIIDESGMPKERFSAEFPKEGPSILRIQQVVRGDSAAYFCASSPNSGLDYEQYFGPGTRLTVT.

The chain is built from TRBV15 and TRBJ2-3; perhaps TRBD2 as D (6 bases). The CDR3 spans 17 residues. The V gene's germline CDR1 is LNHNV and CDR2 YYDKDF (reference sequence). The germline V and J ends were trimmed by 8 bases and 0 bases, with 21 bases remaining between them. The CDR3 is CATSGAGKQPSTDTQYF. The CDR3 coding sequence is TGTGCCACCTCCGGGGCGGGGAAACAACCTAGCACAGATACGCAGTATTTT.